This T cell receptor beta chain was identified in a study of blood T cell repertoires in COVID-19. The CDR3 is 15 residues long. The V and J ends lost 8 bases and 1 base respectively, with 16 bases between them. Looked up from germline, CDR1 is SEHNR and CDR2 is FQNEAQ (reference sequence). The assay was immunoSEQ multiplex PCR, and TCRdb's table has in-frame clones only and misses some. The sample lists roughly 97,000 clones, approximately 80% seen once, with 7% in the top ten. Sequences were obtained from peripheral blood. The source is a man aged 65 to 85 with acute or convalescent COVID-19. The genes are TRBV7-9 and TRBJ2-3, with D hard to call. The CDR3 bases are TGTGCCAGCGTCTCAGGTGGGCTTCGCACAGATACGCAGTATTTT. This translates into CASVSGGLRTDTQYF.